This TCR beta chain was observed in a study of cytomegalovirus exposure and HLA in healthy donors. 60 Vbeta and 13 Jbeta primers were used in PCR. TCRdb's copy holds only in-frame clones and misses some; the assay was immunoSEQ multiplex PCR. This sample's clone table lists about 160,000 clones. The CDR3 is 17 residues long. Trimming shortened V by 0 bases and J by 4 bases, and 16 bases separated the two germline ends. Per germline, CDR1 LGHNA and CDR2 YNFKEQ. The sequenced material came from PBMCs. The chain is built from TRBV4-2 and TRBJ1-3; TRBD1 is a possible D gene (5 bases). The sequence came from a man aged 25-45 years in good health and CMV-seronegative. CDR3 protein: CASSQDIRRGSGNTIYF. The CDR3 DNA reads as TGTGCCAGCAGCCAAGATATAAGAAGGGGATCGGGAAACACCATATATTTT.